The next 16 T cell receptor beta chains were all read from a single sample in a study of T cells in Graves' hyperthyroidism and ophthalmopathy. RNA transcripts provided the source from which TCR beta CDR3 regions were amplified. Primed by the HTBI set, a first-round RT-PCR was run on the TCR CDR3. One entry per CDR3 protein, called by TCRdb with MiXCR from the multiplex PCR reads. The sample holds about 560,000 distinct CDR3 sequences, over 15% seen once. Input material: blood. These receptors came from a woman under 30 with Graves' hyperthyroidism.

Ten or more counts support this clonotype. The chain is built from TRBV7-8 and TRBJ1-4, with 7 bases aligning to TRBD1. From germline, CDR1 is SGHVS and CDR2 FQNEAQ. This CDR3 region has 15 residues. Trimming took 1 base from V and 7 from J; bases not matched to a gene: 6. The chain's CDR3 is CASSLDEGAGEKLFF. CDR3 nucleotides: TGTGCCAGCAGCTTAGACGAGGGGGCTGGTGAAAAACTGTTTTTT.

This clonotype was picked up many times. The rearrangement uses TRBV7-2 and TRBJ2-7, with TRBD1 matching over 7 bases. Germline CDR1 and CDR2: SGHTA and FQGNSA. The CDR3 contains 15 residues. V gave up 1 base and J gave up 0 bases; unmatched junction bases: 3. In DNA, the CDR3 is TGTGCCAGCAGCTTAGTACGACAGGGCTCCTACGAGCAGTACTTC. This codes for CASSLVRQGSYEQYF. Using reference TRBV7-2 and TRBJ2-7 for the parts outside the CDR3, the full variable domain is GAGVSQSPSNKVTEKGKDVELRCDPISGHTALYWYRQSLGQGLEFLIYFQGNSAPDKSGLPSDRFSAERTGGSVSTLTIQRTQQEDSAVYLCASSLVRQGSYEQYFGPGTRLTVT.

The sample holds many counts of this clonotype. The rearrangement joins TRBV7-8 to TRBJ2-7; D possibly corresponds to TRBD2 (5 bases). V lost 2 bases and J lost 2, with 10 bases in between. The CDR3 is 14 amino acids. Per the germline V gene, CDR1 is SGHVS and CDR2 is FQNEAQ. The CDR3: CASSLLLVPYEQYF. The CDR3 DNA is TGTGCCAGCAGCTTATTACTAGTCCCCTACGAGCAGTACTTC.

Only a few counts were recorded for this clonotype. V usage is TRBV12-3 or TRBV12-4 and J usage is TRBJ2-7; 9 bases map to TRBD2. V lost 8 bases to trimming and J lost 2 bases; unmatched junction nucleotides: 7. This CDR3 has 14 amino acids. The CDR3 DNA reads TGTGCCAGCCTATTAGCGGGAGTCCCCTACGAGCAGTACTTC. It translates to CASLLAGVPYEQYF.

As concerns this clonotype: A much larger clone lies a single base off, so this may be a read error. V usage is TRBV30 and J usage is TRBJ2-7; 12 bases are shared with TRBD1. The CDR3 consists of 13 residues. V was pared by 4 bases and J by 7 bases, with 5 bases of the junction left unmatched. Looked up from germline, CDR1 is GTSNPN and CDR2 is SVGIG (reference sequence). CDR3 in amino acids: CAWKGQGAREQYF. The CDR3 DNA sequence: TGTGCCTGGAAGGGACAGGGGGCAAGGGAGCAGTACTTC.

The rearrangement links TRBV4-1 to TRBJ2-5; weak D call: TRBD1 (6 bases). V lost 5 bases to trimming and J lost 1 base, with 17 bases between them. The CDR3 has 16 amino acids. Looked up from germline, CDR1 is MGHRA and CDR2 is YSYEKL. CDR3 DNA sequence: TGCGCCAGCAGCTACAAGACAGGCAGCCTCCAAGAGACCCAGTACTTC. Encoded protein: CASSYKTGSLQETQYF.

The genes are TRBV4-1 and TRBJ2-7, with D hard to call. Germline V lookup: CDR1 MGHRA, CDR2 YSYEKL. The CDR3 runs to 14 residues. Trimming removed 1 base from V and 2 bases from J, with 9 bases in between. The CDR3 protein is CASSQVGLAYEQYF. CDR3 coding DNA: TGCGCCAGCAGCCAAGTTGGCCTAGCCTACGAGCAGTACTTC.

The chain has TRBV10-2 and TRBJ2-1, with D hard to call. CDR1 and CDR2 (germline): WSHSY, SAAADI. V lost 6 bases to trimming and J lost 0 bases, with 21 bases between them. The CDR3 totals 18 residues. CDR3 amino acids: CASREHYAPASSYNEQFF. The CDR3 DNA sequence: TGCGCCAGCAGGGAGCACTACGCGCCCGCTTCCTCCTACAATGAGCAGTTCTTC.

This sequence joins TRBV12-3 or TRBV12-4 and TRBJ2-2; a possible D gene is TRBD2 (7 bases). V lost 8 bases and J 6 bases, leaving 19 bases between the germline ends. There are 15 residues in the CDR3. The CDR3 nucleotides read TGTGCCAGCGGCCGCTCCGGGGGGCTGTCCGGGGAGCTGTTTTTT. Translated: CASGRSGGLSGELFF.

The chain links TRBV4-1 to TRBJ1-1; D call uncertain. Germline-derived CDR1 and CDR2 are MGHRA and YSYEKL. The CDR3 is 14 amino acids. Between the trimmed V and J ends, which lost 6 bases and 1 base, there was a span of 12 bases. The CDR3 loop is CASRRPGTNTEAFF. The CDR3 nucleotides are TGCGCCAGCAGGCGACCGGGAACGAACACTGAAGCTTTCTTT.

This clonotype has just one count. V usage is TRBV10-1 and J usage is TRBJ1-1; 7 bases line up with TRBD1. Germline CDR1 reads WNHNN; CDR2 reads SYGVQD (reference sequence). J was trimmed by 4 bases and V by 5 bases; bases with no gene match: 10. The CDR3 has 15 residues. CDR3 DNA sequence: TGCGCCAGCAGTCCGGGGCTACAGGGGTCCACTGAAGCTTTCTTT. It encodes CASSPGLQGSTEAFF.

In DNA form, the CDR3 reads TGTGCCAGCAGCTTGGCCTCAGGGGGCCGTTTGAATGAGCAGTTCTTC. This translates into CASSLASGGRLNEQFF. The V gene is TRBV5-4, the J gene TRBJ2-1, with 8 nucleotides matching TRBD1. The germline gives CDR1 SGHNT, CDR2 YYREEE (reference sequence). The junction had 9 bases not matched to a gene; V was cut back by 0 bases and J by 7 bases. This CDR3 is built from 16 residues.

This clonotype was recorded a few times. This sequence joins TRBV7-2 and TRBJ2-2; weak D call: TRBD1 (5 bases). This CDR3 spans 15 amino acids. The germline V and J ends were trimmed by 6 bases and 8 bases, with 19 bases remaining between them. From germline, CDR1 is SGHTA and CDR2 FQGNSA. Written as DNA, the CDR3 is TGTGCCAGCAGACAAACCGACAGTTCGTTGGGGGAGCTGTTTTTT. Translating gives CASRQTDSSLGELFF.

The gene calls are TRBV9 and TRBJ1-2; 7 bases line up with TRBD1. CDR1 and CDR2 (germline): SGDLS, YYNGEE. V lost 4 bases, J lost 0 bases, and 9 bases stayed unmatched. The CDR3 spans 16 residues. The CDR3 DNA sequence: TGTGCCAGCAGCCGCCTCGACAGGGAACCTAACTATGGCTACACCTTC. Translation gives CASSRLDREPNYGYTF.

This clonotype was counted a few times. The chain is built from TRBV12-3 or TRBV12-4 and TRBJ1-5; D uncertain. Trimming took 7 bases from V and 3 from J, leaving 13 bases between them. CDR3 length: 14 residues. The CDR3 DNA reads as TGTGCCAGCAAAAACCGGGCCCCCAATCAGCCCCAGCATTTT. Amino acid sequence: CASKNRAPNQPQHF.

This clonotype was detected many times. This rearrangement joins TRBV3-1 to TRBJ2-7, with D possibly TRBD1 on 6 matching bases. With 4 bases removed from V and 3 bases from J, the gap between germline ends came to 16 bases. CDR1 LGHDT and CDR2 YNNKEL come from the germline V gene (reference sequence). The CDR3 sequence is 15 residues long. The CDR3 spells CASSLQTGMGYEQYF. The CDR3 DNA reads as TGTGCCAGCAGCCTCCAGACAGGTATGGGCTACGAGCAGTACTTC.